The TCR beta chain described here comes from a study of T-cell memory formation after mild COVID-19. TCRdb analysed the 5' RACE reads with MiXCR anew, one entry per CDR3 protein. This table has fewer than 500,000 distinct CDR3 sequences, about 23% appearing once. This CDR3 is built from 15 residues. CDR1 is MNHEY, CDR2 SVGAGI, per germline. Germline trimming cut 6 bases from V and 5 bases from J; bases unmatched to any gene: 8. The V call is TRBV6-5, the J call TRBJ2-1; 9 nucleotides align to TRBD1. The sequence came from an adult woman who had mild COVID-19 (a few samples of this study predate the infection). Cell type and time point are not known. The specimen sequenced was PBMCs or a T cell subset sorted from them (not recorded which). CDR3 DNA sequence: TGTGCCAGCAGATTGGGGACAGGGTCAGACAATGAGCAGTTCTTC. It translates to CASRLGTGSDNEQFF.